This TCR beta chain was observed in a study of glioma-infiltrating T cells after dendritic cell vaccination listed by TCRdb under 2016. For the study in its entirety: A cohort of about 15 glioblastoma patients from Phase I and II dendritic cell vaccination trials was included, of whom 9 were newly diagnosed and 6 had recurrent disease. Autologous tumor lysate-pulsed dendritic cell vaccination was administered to the patients between 2003 and 2012. The vaccine was prepared from monocyte-derived dendritic cells that were cultured for roughly 7 days with IL-4 and GM-CSF and then pulsed overnight with autologous tumor lysate. Three intradermal dendritic cell vaccine injections were administered to patients at biweekly intervals in the arm below the axilla. Tumor-infiltrating lymphocyte content was quantified and tumor and blood repertoires were compared in dendritic cell-vaccinated glioblastoma patients by deep sequencing of TCR beta CDR3 regions. Survival after dendritic cell vaccination was correlated with TCR sequencing metrics, including TIL content and tumor-blood repertoire overlap. Results the study describes overall, beyond this receptor: The three-group TCR overlap response model was described as speculative and requiring prospective validation. The cohort was small and heterogeneous, only a few patients had full blood and tumor sets, and even fewer had initial-recurrent tumor pairs. After dendritic cell vaccination, a higher estimated pretreatment TIL content predicted longer time to progression and longer overall survival. No direct relationship between TCR clonality and survival was found, suggesting that a diverse polyclonal response may matter.

A remark on this clone: The specificity of this receptor is unknown. No quality values exist for individual bases; no much larger clone is one base distant.

The CDR1 and CDR2 encoded by the germline V gene are MNHEY and SVGAGI. The CDR3 goes from the cysteine to the phenylalanine over 15 residues. The DNA shown is the 45-base CDR3, in frame from base 1. V loses 6 bases of germline sequence and J loses 1 base, and the interval between the two ends is 15 bases. The time point label for this specimen denotes: after dendritic cell vaccination, including at tumor progression/relapse. Selection of patients required sufficient residual fresh-frozen tumor tissue and over two years of available survival data. Although molecular status otherwise differed among the glioblastoma patients, no patient had an isocitrate dehydrogenase mutation. PBMC collection took place before vaccination, two weeks after the third vaccination, and at tumor progression if progression occurred. The Qiagen DNeasy Blood extraction Kit was used to extract genomic DNA. The immunoSEQ assay amplified TCRB CDR3 regions from 1.5 to 2.5 micrograms of genomic DNA, or from all available DNA when less than that amount was available. The multiplex PCR relied on 60 forward primers for TCR V beta segments and 13 reverse primers for J beta segments. To estimate reads per starting template, synthetic control templates were spiked into each sample at limiting dilution. The Illumina HiSeq System generated sequencing reads of 87 bp. In the paper's pipeline: PCR and sequencing errors were removed by a nearest neighbor algorithm that merged closely related sequences. TCR overlap was defined as the percentage of unique tumor TCR beta sequences that were also present in the same patient's peripheral blood. TCRdb obtained this table from immuneACCESS and retained in-frame rearrangements with V and J assigned. These tables miss some clones; where compared with another copy, unresolved V genes account for less than half of the shortfall, and the remainder is unexplained. Clone size and V and J calls were adopted from that table, with D and trimming inferred from the DNA. A total of 98,000 or so clones appear in this sample, around 80% of them only once. Roughly 5.9% of the sample comes from the top ten.

Recombination joined TRBV6-5 with TRBJ1-1, and TRBD1 may be the D gene, going by 6 matching bases. The clonotype comes from a human donor with glioblastoma. The specimen comprised blood, sampled after dendritic cell vaccination. The DNA is TGTGCCAGCAGGCCCCCCCCGACAGGGAACACTGAAGCTTTCTTT. Translated, it reads CASRPPPTGNTEAFF.